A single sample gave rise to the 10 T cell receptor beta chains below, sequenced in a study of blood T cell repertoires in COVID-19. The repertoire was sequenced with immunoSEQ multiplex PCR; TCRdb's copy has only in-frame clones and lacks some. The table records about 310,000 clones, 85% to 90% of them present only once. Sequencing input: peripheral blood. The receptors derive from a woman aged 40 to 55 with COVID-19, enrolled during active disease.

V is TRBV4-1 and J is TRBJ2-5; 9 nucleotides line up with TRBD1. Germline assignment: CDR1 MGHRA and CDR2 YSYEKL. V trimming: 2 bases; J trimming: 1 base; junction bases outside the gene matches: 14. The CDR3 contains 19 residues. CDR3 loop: CASSQPADRADRGQETQYF. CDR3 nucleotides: TGCGCCAGCAGCCAACCCGCCGACCGCGCGGACAGGGGCCAAGAGACCCAGTACTTC.

The CDR3 reads CASSLVAGSSYNEQFF. The CDR3 bases are TGCGCCAGCAGCTTGGTAGCGGGGAGCTCCTACAATGAGCAGTTCTTC. The J gene is TRBJ2-1, the V gene TRBV5-1; 8 nucleotides match TRBD2. J gave up 0 bases and V 0 bases, and 2 bases lay outside the gene matches. The CDR3 extends over 16 amino acids. Germline loops: CDR1 SGHRS, CDR2 YFSETQ.

CDR3 region: CASTDGGLSGANVLTF. CDR3 DNA: TGTGCCAGCACGGACGGAGGTCTATCCGGGGCCAACGTCCTGACTTTC. V and J are TRBV27 and TRBJ2-6, with D tentatively TRBD2 (5 bases). The germline gives CDR1 MNHEY, CDR2 SMNVEV (reference sequence). The ends were cut back, 7 bases at V and 4 bases at J, with 17 bases in the middle. The length of the CDR3 is 16 residues.

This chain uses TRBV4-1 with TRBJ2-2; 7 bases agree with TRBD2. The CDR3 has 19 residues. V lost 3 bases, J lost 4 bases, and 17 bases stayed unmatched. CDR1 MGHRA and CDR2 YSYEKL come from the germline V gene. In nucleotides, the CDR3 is TGCGCCAGCAGCCACGCTGAAGGAAGCGGGGCGGCGGGCACCGGGGAGCTGTTTTTT. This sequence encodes CASSHAEGSGAAGTGELFF.

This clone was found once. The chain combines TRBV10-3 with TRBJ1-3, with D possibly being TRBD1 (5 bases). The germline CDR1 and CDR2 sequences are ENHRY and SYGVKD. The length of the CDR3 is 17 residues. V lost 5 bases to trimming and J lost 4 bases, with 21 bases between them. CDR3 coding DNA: TGTGCCATCAGTACCAACCGGGACGGAGGGTTCGGAAACACCATATATTTT. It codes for CAISTNRDGGFGNTIYF.

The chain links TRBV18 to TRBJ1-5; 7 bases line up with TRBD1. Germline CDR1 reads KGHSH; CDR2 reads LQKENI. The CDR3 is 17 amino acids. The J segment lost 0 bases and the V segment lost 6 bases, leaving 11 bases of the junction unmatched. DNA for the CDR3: TGTGCCAGCTCGTTAGCCACAGGGGCGCGTAGCAATCAGCCCCAGCATTTT. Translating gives CASSLATGARSNQPQHF.

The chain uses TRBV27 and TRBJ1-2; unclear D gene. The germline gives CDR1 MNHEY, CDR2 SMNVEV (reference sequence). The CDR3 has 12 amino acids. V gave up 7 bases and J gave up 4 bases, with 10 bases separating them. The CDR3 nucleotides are TGTGCCAGCAAAGGCACAGCCTATGGCTACACCTTC. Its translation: CASKGTAYGYTF.

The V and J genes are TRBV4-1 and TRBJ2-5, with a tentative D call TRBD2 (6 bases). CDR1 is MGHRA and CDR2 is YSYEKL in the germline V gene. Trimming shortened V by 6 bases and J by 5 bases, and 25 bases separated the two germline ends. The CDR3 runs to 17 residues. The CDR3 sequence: CASSPSSGPGVWETQYF. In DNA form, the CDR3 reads TGCGCCAGCAGTCCAAGTAGCGGCCCGGGCGTCTGGGAGACCCAGTACTTC.

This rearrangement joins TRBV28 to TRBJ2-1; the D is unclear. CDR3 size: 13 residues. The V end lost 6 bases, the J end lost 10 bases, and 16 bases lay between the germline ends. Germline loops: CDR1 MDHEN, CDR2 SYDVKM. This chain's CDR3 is CASRRFLDHEQFF. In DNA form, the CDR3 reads TGTGCCAGCAGACGATTCCTAGATCACGAGCAGTTCTTC.

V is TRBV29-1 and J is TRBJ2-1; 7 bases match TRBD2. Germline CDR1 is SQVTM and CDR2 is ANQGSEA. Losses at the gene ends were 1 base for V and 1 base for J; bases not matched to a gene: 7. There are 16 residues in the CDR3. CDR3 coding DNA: TGCAGCGTTGAAGTTCGGCTAGCGGTATCCTACAATGAGCAGTTCTTC. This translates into CSVEVRLAVSYNEQFF.